This passage covers 29 T cell receptor beta chains from one sample sequenced in a study of T-cell memory formation after mild COVID-19. TCRdb re-called the 5' RACE reads through MiXCR, storing one row per CDR3 protein. The sample consists of 350,000 to 500,000 distinct CDR3 sequences, under 20% of them appearing once. Sequencing was performed on PBMCs or a T cell subset sorted from them (not recorded which). The receptors originated from a man aged 18 to 29 who had mild COVID-19 (a few samples of this study predate the infection). Cell type and time point are not known.

V and J are TRBV6-1 and TRBJ1-2; D ambiguous. This CDR3 spans 12 amino acids. CDR1 and CDR2 from the germline V gene are MNHNS and SASEGT. Trimming removed 4 bases from V and 8 bases from J, with 11 bases in between. DNA of the CDR3: TGTGCCAGCAGTGCGGCCCTTCGGGGCTACACCTTC. It is translated as CASSAALRGYTF.

This chain connects TRBV11-2 to TRBJ1-2, with D possibly being TRBD1 (5 bases). This CDR3 is built from 14 residues. Germline V gene lookup returns CDR1 SGHAT and CDR2 FQNNGV. Trimming pared 0 bases from V and 5 bases from J, leaving 10 bases between. The CDR3 DNA reads TGTGCCAGCAGCTTAGACAGGGTGGTTTATGGCTACACCTTC. Its translation is CASSLDRVVYGYTF.

The gene calls are TRBV7-9 and TRBJ1-2; D might be TRBD1 (6 bases). V was cut by 7 bases and J by 8 bases, with 17 bases left in between. The CDR3 has 13 residues. Per the germline V gene, CDR1 is SEHNR and CDR2 is FQNEAQ (reference sequence). CDR3 in amino acids: CASTPQGSEGYTF. CDR3 sequence (DNA): TGTGCCAGCACCCCCCAGGGGTCGGAAGGCTACACCTTC.

This clonotype showed up just a few times. The CDR3 spells CASSLERHTEAFF. For the CDR3, the DNA is TGTGCCAGCAGCTTAGAGCGGCACACTGAAGCTTTCTTT. The V call is TRBV7-8, the J call TRBJ1-1; D is uncertain. V dropped 1 base and J dropped 3 bases, with 6 bases sitting between them. This CDR3 contains 13 residues. The germline gives CDR1 SGHVS, CDR2 FQNEAQ.

The chain combines TRBV28 with TRBJ1-4; D call uncertain. Trimming left V 3 bases short and J 8 bases short, with 7 bases between. Looked up from germline, CDR1 is MDHEN and CDR2 is SYDVKM. The CDR3 is made up of 12 amino acids. The CDR3 reads CASSFSEEKLFF. DNA of the CDR3: TGTGCCAGCAGTTTTTCGGAGGAAAAACTGTTTTTT.

In its sample, this clonotype was seen a few times. This chain joins TRBV10-3 and TRBJ2-5; 10 bases agree with TRBD2. Germline V gene sequence: CDR1 ENHRY, CDR2 SYGVKD. There are 13 residues in the CDR3. Unmatched junction bases numbered 6, after V lost 10 bases and J lost 4 bases. The CDR3 spells CATSSSGGETQYF. Here the CDR3 DNA reads TGTGCCACCTCTTCTAGCGGGGGAGAGACCCAGTACTTC.

This clonotype was detected many times. This sequence joins TRBV12-3 or TRBV12-4 and TRBJ2-3; D is ambiguous. The CDR3 has 12 amino acids. Between the trimmed V and J ends, which lost 0 bases and 6 bases, there was a span of 4 bases. The CDR3 DNA sequence: TGTGCCAGCAGTTTAGCCGTGGATACGCAGTATTTT. Its translation is CASSLAVDTQYF.

This clonotype was recorded a few times. The chain joins TRBV6-5 to TRBJ2-3; unclear D gene. Germline V gene sequence: CDR1 MNHEY, CDR2 SVGAGI. The CDR3 is 10 amino acids. V was trimmed by 10 bases and J by 3 bases, leaving 5 bases between them. The CDR3 DNA reads TGTGCCACACAGACAGATACGCAGTATTTT. It translates to CATQTDTQYF.

This clonotype was observed a handful of times. The chain uses TRBV28 and TRBJ1-2; no clear D. Germline assignment: CDR1 MDHEN and CDR2 SYDVKM. The CDR3 sequence is 15 residues long. V was clipped by 7 bases and J by 0 bases, with 15 bases between them. CDR3 in DNA: TGTGCCAGCAATCTAGAAGGGAGGCCTAACTATGGCTACACCTTC. Its protein product is CASNLEGRPNYGYTF.

The sample holds a few counts of this clonotype. This chain uses TRBV5-1 with TRBJ1-5, with 8 positions matching TRBD1. This CDR3 contains 18 residues. Germline CDR1 is SGHRS and CDR2 is YFSETQ. V gave up 1 base and J gave up 2 bases; unmatched junction bases: 11. The CDR3 sequence: CASSLRPAGGFGNQPQHF. The CDR3 coding sequence is TGCGCCAGCAGCTTGCGGCCGGCAGGGGGCTTCGGCAATCAGCCCCAGCATTTT.

This clonotype was detected a few times. The V gene is TRBV23-1, the J gene TRBJ1-1, with D perhaps matching TRBD1 (5 bases). TRBV23-1 is filed as an ORF, its function uncertain. Trimming removed 9 bases at V and 1 base at J, with 18 bases between. The CDR3 sequence is 15 residues long. CDR3 nucleotides: TGCGCCAGATCACCGCGGGGGAGGGAGAACACTGAAGCTTTCTTT. Translation gives CARSPRGRENTEAFF.

This clonotype was seen more than once but under ten times. The rearrangement uses TRBV18 and TRBJ1-6, with TRBD1 matching over 8 bases. The CDR3 spans 15 residues. Germline assignment: CDR1 KGHSH and CDR2 LQKENI. Trimming took 2 bases from V and 10 from J; bases not matched to a gene: 7. CDR3 in amino acids: CASSPGTGGQSPLHF. CDR3 in DNA: TGTGCCAGCTCACCAGGGACAGGCGGCCAGTCACCCCTCCACTTT.

This clonotype appeared a few times. This chain uses TRBV6-6 with TRBJ1-2, with D perhaps matching TRBD1 (5 bases). CDR3 size: 14 residues. V lost 6 bases and J lost 10, with 21 bases in between. CDR1 is MNHNY and CDR2 is SVGAGI in the germline V gene (reference sequence). The CDR3 loop is CASRDGTLGSTYTF. CDR3 DNA sequence: TGTGCCAGCAGGGACGGGACTTTGGGGTCAACCTACACCTTC.

The chain combines TRBV11-2 with TRBJ2-3; 10 bases agree with TRBD2. With V trimmed by 3 bases and J by 5 bases, 5 bases remained unmatched. CDR1 and CDR2 from the germline V gene are SGHAT and FQNNGV. This CDR3 has 15 residues. The CDR3 DNA is TGTGCCAGCAGCTTCTTAGCGGGGGGCCGAGATACGCAGTATTTT. Its protein product is CASSFLAGGRDTQYF.

Note on this clonotype: A read error may be the cause here, since a much bigger clone is one base away. This chain uses TRBV4-2 with TRBJ1-4; 11 nucleotides match TRBD1. The CDR3 spans 16 residues. The germline gives CDR1 LGHNA, CDR2 YNFKEQ. The CDR3 is CASSKDRDRGSEKLFF. CDR3 bases: TGTGCCAGCAGCAAAGATCGGGACAGGGGGAGTGAAAAACTGTTTTTT.

In its sample, this clonotype was seen a few times. V and J are TRBV12-3 or TRBV12-4 and TRBJ2-7; 10 bases align to TRBD1. This CDR3 has 15 residues. The trim removed 6 bases at V and 2 bases at J, leaving 7 bases unmatched. This chain's CDR3 is CASRAPGQGTYEQYF. Written as DNA, the CDR3 is TGTGCCAGCAGGGCACCGGGACAGGGGACCTACGAGCAGTACTTC.

This chain joins TRBV27 and TRBJ2-6, with D perhaps TRBD1 (6 bases). From germline, CDR1 is MNHEY and CDR2 SMNVEV (reference sequence). The V end lost 3 bases, the J end lost 3 bases, and 9 bases lay between the germline ends. CDR3 size: 15 residues. The CDR3 nucleotides read TGTGCCAGCAGTTTTACAGGGTTTGGGGCCAACGTCCTGACTTTC. Translated: CASSFTGFGANVLTF. Full variable domain (rest looked up from reference TRBV27 and TRBJ2-6): EAQVTQNPRYLITVTGKKLTVTCSQNMNHEYMSWYRQDPGLGLRQIYYSMNVEVTDKGDVPEGYKVSRKEKRNFPLILESPSPNQTSLYFCASSFTGFGANVLTFGAGSRLTVL.

The chain links TRBV2 to TRBJ2-7; no firm D call. The CDR3 sequence is 14 residues long. CDR1 is SNHLY, CDR2 FYNNEI, per germline. The V gene lost 2 bases and the J gene lost 0 bases, with 8 bases spanning the gap. The CDR3 reads CASSESRDSYEQYV. The CDR3 DNA is TGTGCCAGCAGTGAAAGTAGGGACTCCTACGAGCAGTACGTC.

V gene TRBV15 combines with J gene TRBJ2-1; no firm D call. V lost 3 bases, J lost 0 bases, and 12 bases lay in between. The germline gives CDR1 LNHNV, CDR2 YYDKDF (reference sequence). The CDR3 is made up of 16 amino acids. The CDR3 reads CATSRRLISSYNEQFF. DNA for the CDR3: TGTGCCACCAGCAGGCGACTGATTAGCTCCTACAATGAGCAGTTCTTC.

This clonotype was detected a few times. The genes are TRBV27 and TRBJ2-6, with D perhaps TRBD1 or TRBD2 (5 bases each). CDR3 size: 18 residues. CDR1 is MNHEY and CDR2 is SMNVEV in the germline V gene (reference sequence). Trimming shortened V by 0 bases and J by 1 base, and 13 bases separated the two germline ends. In nucleotides, the CDR3 is TGTGCCAGCAGTTTATCGGGGACGGTTCCGTCTGGGGCCAACGTCCTGACTTTC. This sequence encodes CASSLSGTVPSGANVLTF.

J is TRBJ2-7 and V is TRBV12-3 or TRBV12-4; 7 nucleotides agree with TRBD1. Trimming took 7 bases from V and 2 from J; bases not matched to a gene: 11. The length of the CDR3 is 15 residues. CDR3 protein: CASTQGDREPYEQYV. The CDR3 DNA sequence: TGTGCCAGCACCCAGGGGGACAGAGAGCCCTACGAGCAGTACGTC.

The chain links TRBV18 to TRBJ1-5, with D unresolved. Germline V CDR1 and CDR2: KGHSH, LQKENI. Trimming removed 3 bases from V and 3 bases from J, with 15 bases in between. The CDR3 is 16 residues long. The CDR3 loop reads CASSPGSVQNNQPQHF. CDR3 coding DNA: TGTGCCAGCTCACCGGGGAGTGTGCAGAACAATCAGCCCCAGCATTTT. Supplemented by reference TRBV18 and TRBJ1-5, the full variable domain reads NAGVMQNPRHLVRRRGQEARLRCSPMKGHSHVYWYRQLPEEGLKFMVYLQKENIIDESGMPKERFSAEFPKEGPSILRIQQVVRGDSAAYFCASSPGSVQNNQPQHFGDGTRLSIL.

This clonotype was counted ten times or more. V usage is TRBV6-2 or TRBV6-3 and J usage is TRBJ1-5; D perhaps matches TRBD1 (6 bases). Per germline, CDR1 MNHEY and CDR2 SVGEGT. The length of the CDR3 is 16 residues. Deletions cut 7 bases from V and 4 bases from J, with 20 bases between. CDR3: CASTKRTAGINQPQHF. In DNA form, the CDR3 reads TGTGCCAGCACTAAACGGACAGCGGGGATTAATCAGCCCCAGCATTTT.

The chain recombines TRBV20-1 with TRBJ2-7; perhaps TRBD1 as D (5 bases). The V end was cut by 3 bases, the J end by 4 bases, with 19 bases between. This CDR3 region has 15 residues. Germline loops: CDR1 DFQATT, CDR2 SNEGSKA (reference sequence). The CDR3 here is CSARGGATVAYEQYF. The CDR3 nucleotides are TGCAGTGCTAGGGGTGGGGCCACGGTTGCTTACGAGCAGTACTTC.

This clonotype appeared many times. CDR3 residues: CASSLLGQGELEQFF. The CDR3 DNA follows: TGTGCCAGCAGCTTATTGGGGCAGGGGGAGCTTGAGCAGTTCTTC. The chain combines TRBV7-9 with TRBJ2-1; 7 bases match TRBD1. V lost 2 bases to trimming and J lost 9 bases; unmatched junction nucleotides: 10. The germline V gene has CDR1 SEHNR and CDR2 FQNEAQ (reference sequence). This CDR3 has 15 residues.

Only a few counts were recorded for this clonotype. The V and J genes are TRBV28 and TRBJ2-5; 7 bases are shared with TRBD1. V dropped 6 bases and J dropped 0; count of bases not matched to a gene: 7. The CDR3 length is 15 residues. From germline, CDR1 is MDHEN and CDR2 SYDVKM. DNA of the CDR3: TGTGCCAGCAGCTCCTCGGGACAGTACCAAGAGACCCAGTACTTC. This gives the protein CASSSSGQYQETQYF.

The rearrangement joins TRBV7-2 to TRBJ2-3, with 9 bases identical to TRBD2. The CDR3 sequence is 15 residues long. Per the germline V gene, CDR1 is SGHTA and CDR2 is FQGNSA. The V segment lost 6 bases and the J segment 8 bases; nucleotides outside the gene matches: 12. CDR3: CASSPRDSGGRTQYF. For the CDR3, the DNA is TGTGCCAGCAGTCCTAGGGACAGCGGGGGGCGTACGCAGTATTTT.

The chain joins TRBV5-1 to TRBJ2-5; the D is unclear. The CDR3 extends over 15 amino acids. V lost 6 bases and J lost 4, with 19 bases in between. Germline assignment: CDR1 SGHRS and CDR2 YFSETQ. In nucleotides, the CDR3 is TGCGCCAGCACGCCGGTCACCTCCCCCACAGAGACCCAGTACTTC. This sequence encodes CASTPVTSPTETQYF. Full variable domain (outside the CDR3, taken from reference TRBV5-1 and TRBJ2-5): KAGVTQTPRYLIKTRGQQVTLSCSPISGHRSVSWYQQTPGQGLQFLFEYFSETQRNKGNFPGRFSGRQFSNSRSEMNVSTLELGDSALYLCASTPVTSPTETQYFGPGTRLLVL.

The chain is built from TRBV11-2 and TRBJ1-1, with 8 bases lining up with TRBD1. CDR1 is SGHAT, CDR2 FQNNGV, per germline. The CDR3 is made up of 13 amino acids. Trimming at V came to 2 bases and at J to 9 bases, leaving 5 bases not matched to a gene. The CDR3 spells CASSLTQGAKAFF. The DNA of the CDR3 is TGTGCCAGCAGCTTAACTCAGGGGGCGAAAGCTTTCTTT.